This TCR beta chain was captured in a study of control samples from healthy donors and cancer patients. V shed 8 bases, J shed 1 base, and the junction held 4 bases outside the gene matches. The CDR3 contains 13 residues. In germline, CDR1 is MNHEY, CDR2 SMNVEV (reference sequence). Here immunoSEQ multiplex PCR was the method, and the copy in TCRdb shows in-frame clones only, minus some. The table lists about 94,000 clones, 90% of them singletons. The sample was blood. This chain links TRBV27 with TRBJ2-7; 8 bases are a match to TRBD1. This TCR came from a woman younger than 35 in good health. CDR3 region: CASANRGSYEQYF. CDR3 sequence (DNA): TGTGCCAGCGCTAACAGGGGGTCCTACGAGCAGTACTTC.